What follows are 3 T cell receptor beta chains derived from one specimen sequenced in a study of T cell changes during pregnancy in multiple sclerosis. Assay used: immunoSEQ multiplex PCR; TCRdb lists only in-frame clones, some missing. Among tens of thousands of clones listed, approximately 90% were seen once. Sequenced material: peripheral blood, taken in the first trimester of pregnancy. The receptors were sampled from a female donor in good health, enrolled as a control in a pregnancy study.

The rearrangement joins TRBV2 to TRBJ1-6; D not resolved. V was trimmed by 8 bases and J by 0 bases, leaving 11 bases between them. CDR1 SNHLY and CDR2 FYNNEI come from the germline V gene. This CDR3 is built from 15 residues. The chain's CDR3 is CASGEVSSYNSPLHF. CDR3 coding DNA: TGTGCCAGCGGGGAGGTGAGCTCCTATAATTCACCCCTCCACTTT.

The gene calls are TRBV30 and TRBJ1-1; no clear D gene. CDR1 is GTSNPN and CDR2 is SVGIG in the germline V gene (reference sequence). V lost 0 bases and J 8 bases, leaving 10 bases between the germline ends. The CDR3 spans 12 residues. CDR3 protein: CAWSVPPGEAFF. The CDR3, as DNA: TGTGCCTGGAGTGTGCCGCCCGGGGAAGCTTTCTTT.

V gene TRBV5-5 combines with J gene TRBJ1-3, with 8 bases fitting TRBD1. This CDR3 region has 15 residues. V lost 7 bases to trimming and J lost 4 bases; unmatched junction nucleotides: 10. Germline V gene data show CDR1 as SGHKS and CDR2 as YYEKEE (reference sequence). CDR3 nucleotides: TGTGCCAGCGCCGAAGCCAGGGGGCCGGGAAACACCATATATTTT. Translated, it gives CASAEARGPGNTIYF.